These T cell receptor beta chains were read from a single sample in a study of cytotoxic CD8 clonotypes in ibrutinib-treated CLL. The repertoire was sequenced with immunoSEQ multiplex PCR; TCRdb's copy has only in-frame clones and lacks some. The sample records approximately 150,000 clones, around nine tenths being singletons. The starting material was PBMCs, obtained at disease progression, from a patient treated with ibrutinib. These receptors were obtained from a human donor with chronic lymphocytic leukemia. Each CDR3 is given with its conserved first and last residue. A D gene is named only where the DNA matches it firmly. The listing skips clone size in some rows; elsewhere it reads once, few, many or a size class.

CDR3aa: CASSEAFRQGFGYGYTF; CDR3nt: TGTGCCAGCAGTGAAGCTTTCCGACAGGGGTTTGGGTATGGCTACACCTTC; j_gene: TRBJ1-2; abundance: NA; v_gene: TRBV6-1; d_gene: TRBD1
CDR3aa: CASSFTSGTNEQFF; CDR3nt: TGTGCCAGCAGCTTTACTAGCGGGACCAATGAGCAGTTCTTC; j_gene: TRBJ2-1; abundance: NA; v_gene: TRBV7-9; d_gene: TRBD2
CDR3aa: CASTMGIDLYNEQFF; CDR3nt: TGCGCCAGCACCATGGGGATCGATCTCTACAATGAGCAGTTCTTC; j_gene: TRBJ2-1; abundance: NA; v_gene: TRBV5-1; d_gene: NA
CDR3aa: CASSVGLAGADTQYF; CDR3nt: TGTGCCAGCAGCGTAGGACTAGCTGGTGCAGATACGCAGTATTTT; j_gene: TRBJ2-3; abundance: NA; v_gene: TRBV9; d_gene: TRBD2
CDR3aa: CASSIRVRQVDYGYTF; CDR3nt: TGTGCCAGTAGTATCCGGGTGCGGCAGGTGGACTATGGCTACACCTTC; j_gene: TRBJ1-2; abundance: NA; v_gene: TRBV19; d_gene: NA
CDR3aa: CASSKTSAGELFF; CDR3nt: TGTGCCAGCAGTAAAACTAGCGCCGGGGAGCTGTTTTTT; j_gene: TRBJ2-2; abundance: NA; v_gene: TRBV9; d_gene: TRBD2
CDR3aa: CASSRDGIRYTEAFF; CDR3nt: TGTGCCAGCAGCAGGGACGGTATTAGGTACACTGAAGCTTTCTTT; j_gene: TRBJ1-1; abundance: NA; v_gene: TRBV28; d_gene: NA
CDR3aa: CASGLSGLSEQYF; CDR3nt: TGTGCCAGCGGGCTGTCCGGATTAAGCGAGCAGTACTTC; j_gene: TRBJ2-7; abundance: few; v_gene: TRBV9; d_gene: NA
CDR3aa: CASSYGGVLSYEQYF; CDR3nt: TGTGCCAGCAGTTACGGGGGGGTACTCTCCTACGAGCAGTACTTC; j_gene: TRBJ2-7; abundance: once; v_gene: TRBV6-5; d_gene: TRBD2
CDR3aa: CASSLPSGRNYEQYF; CDR3nt: TGTGCCAGCAGTTTACCTAGCGGGAGAAACTACGAGCAGTACTTC; j_gene: TRBJ2-7; abundance: NA; v_gene: TRBV28; d_gene: TRBD2
CDR3aa: CASSTGQGIQAFF; CDR3nt: TGTGCCAGCAGTACCGGACAGGGGATTCAAGCTTTCTTT; j_gene: TRBJ1-1; abundance: NA; v_gene: TRBV6-1; d_gene: TRBD1
CDR3aa: CASKNLNTEAFF; CDR3nt: TGTGCCAGTAAGAACCTAAACACTGAAGCTTTCTTT; j_gene: TRBJ1-1; abundance: NA; v_gene: TRBV19; d_gene: NA
CDR3aa: CASSLVRAGNTEAFF; CDR3nt: TGTGCCAGCAGCTTAGTAAGGGCCGGGAACACTGAAGCTTTCTTT; j_gene: TRBJ1-1; abundance: NA; v_gene: TRBV7-8; d_gene: NA
CDR3aa: CASSQAGTGAMNTEAFF; CDR3nt: TGCGCCAGCAGCCAAGCCGGGACAGGGGCGATGAACACTGAAGCTTTCTTT; j_gene: TRBJ1-1; abundance: NA; v_gene: TRBV4-1; d_gene: TRBD1
CDR3aa: CASSKDRGGVAGVHEQYF; CDR3nt: TGTGCCAGCAGCAAAGACAGGGGCGGGGTAGCGGGAGTGCACGAGCAGTACTTC; j_gene: TRBJ2-7; abundance: NA; v_gene: TRBV9; d_gene: NA
CDR3aa: CASSQSGQGYTEAFF; CDR3nt: TGTGCCAGCAGCCAATCAGGACAGGGGTACACTGAAGCTTTCTTT; j_gene: TRBJ1-1; abundance: NA; v_gene: TRBV16; d_gene: TRBD1
CDR3aa: CASSFYGQQGPGNTIYF; CDR3nt: TGTGCCAGCAGCTTTTACGGTCAACAAGGACCTGGAAACACCATATATTTT; j_gene: TRBJ1-3; abundance: NA; v_gene: TRBV5-6; d_gene: NA
CDR3aa: CASSLRGETQYF; CDR3nt: TGTGCCAGCAGCCTTCGGGGGGAGACGCAGTATTTT; j_gene: TRBJ2-3; abundance: NA; v_gene: TRBV11-3; d_gene: TRBD2
CDR3aa: CAARMLCLQPQHF; CDR3nt: TGTGCCGCCCGGATGTTGTGTCTTCAGCCCCAGCATTTT; j_gene: TRBJ1-5; abundance: NA; v_gene: TRBV15; d_gene: NA
CDR3aa: CASSFTGALNTEAFF; CDR3nt: TGCGCCAGCAGCTTCACGGGGGCGTTGAACACTGAAGCTTTCTTT; j_gene: TRBJ1-1; abundance: NA; v_gene: TRBV5-1; d_gene: NA
CDR3aa: CASSSELGTERYGYTF; CDR3nt: TGTGCCAGCAGCTCTGAACTCGGGACCGAACGATATGGCTACACCTTC; j_gene: TRBJ1-2; abundance: NA; v_gene: TRBV7-9; d_gene: NA
CDR3aa: CASSITGNGQPQHF; CDR3nt: TGTGCCAGCAGTATCACAGGCAATGGTCAGCCCCAGCATTTT; j_gene: TRBJ1-5; abundance: NA; v_gene: TRBV27; d_gene: NA
CDR3aa: CASTLTGGPNQPQHF; CDR3nt: TGTGCCAGCACCCTTACAGGGGGCCCTAATCAGCCCCAGCATTTT; j_gene: TRBJ1-5; abundance: NA; v_gene: TRBV6-1; d_gene: TRBD1
CDR3aa: CASSINVNGEKLFF; CDR3nt: TGTGCCAGTAGTATTAACGTAAACGGTGAAAAACTGTTTTTT; j_gene: TRBJ1-4; abundance: NA; v_gene: TRBV19; d_gene: NA
CDR3aa: CASADSRGDTQYF; CDR3nt: TGTGCCAGCGCGGACTCCCGTGGAGATACGCAGTATTTT; j_gene: TRBJ2-3; abundance: NA; v_gene: TRBV7-9; d_gene: NA
CDR3aa: CAWSVRMNTEAFF; CDR3nt: TGTGCCTGGAGTGTCAGAATGAACACTGAAGCTTTCTTT; j_gene: TRBJ1-1; abundance: NA; v_gene: TRBV30; d_gene: NA
CDR3aa: CASSRAGDRGETQYF; CDR3nt: TGTGCCAGCAGCCGGGCAGGGGACAGGGGAGAGACCCAGTACTTC; j_gene: TRBJ2-5; abundance: NA; v_gene: TRBV7-3; d_gene: TRBD1
CDR3aa: CATRKVRSSGSYEQYF; CDR3nt: TGTGCCACCCGTAAAGTTCGGTCTAGCGGATCCTACGAGCAGTACTTC; j_gene: TRBJ2-7; abundance: once; v_gene: TRBV10-3; d_gene: TRBD2
CDR3aa: CASSGEKVLGNQPQHF; CDR3nt: TGTGCCAGCAGTGGAGAGAAGGTGTTGGGCAATCAGCCCCAGCATTTT; j_gene: TRBJ1-5; abundance: few; v_gene: TRBV2; d_gene: NA
CDR3aa: CASSPLAGGYNEQFF; CDR3nt: TGCGCCAGCAGCCCCCTAGCGGGAGGATACAATGAGCAGTTCTTC; j_gene: TRBJ2-1; abundance: NA; v_gene: TRBV4-1; d_gene: TRBD2
CDR3aa: CSVEEPRGNYEQYF; CDR3nt: TGCAGCGTTGAAGAGCCACGGGGAAACTACGAGCAGTACTTC; j_gene: TRBJ2-7; abundance: NA; v_gene: TRBV29-1; d_gene: NA
CDR3aa: CALRVANTGELFF; CDR3nt: TGTGCCCTCAGGGTTGCGAACACCGGGGAGCTGTTTTTT; j_gene: TRBJ2-2; abundance: once; v_gene: TRBV7-2; d_gene: NA
CDR3aa: CASSLEPSRTYEQYF; CDR3nt: TGTGCCAGCAGCTTAGAGCCCAGCAGAACCTACGAGCAGTACTTC; j_gene: TRBJ2-7; abundance: NA; v_gene: TRBV7-9; d_gene: NA
CDR3aa: CASSLRRPSTDTQYF; CDR3nt: TGTGCCAGCAGCTTGCGGAGGCCGAGCACAGATACGCAGTATTTT; j_gene: TRBJ2-3; abundance: NA; v_gene: TRBV5-4; d_gene: NA